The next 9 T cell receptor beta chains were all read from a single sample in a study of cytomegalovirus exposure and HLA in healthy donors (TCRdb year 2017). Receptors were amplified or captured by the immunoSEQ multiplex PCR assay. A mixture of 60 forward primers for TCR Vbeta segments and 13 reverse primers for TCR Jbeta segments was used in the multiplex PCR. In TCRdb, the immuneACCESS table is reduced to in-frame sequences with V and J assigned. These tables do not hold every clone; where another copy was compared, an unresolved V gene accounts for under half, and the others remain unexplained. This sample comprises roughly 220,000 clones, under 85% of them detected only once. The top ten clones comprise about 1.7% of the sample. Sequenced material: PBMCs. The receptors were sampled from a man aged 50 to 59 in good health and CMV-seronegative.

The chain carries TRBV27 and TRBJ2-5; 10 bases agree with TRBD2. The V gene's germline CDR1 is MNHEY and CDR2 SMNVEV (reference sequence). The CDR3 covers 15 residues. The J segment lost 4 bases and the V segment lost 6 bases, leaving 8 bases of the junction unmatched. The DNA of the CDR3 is TGTGCCAGCAGGGCCAGCGGGGGGGTTAGAGAGACCCAGTACTTC. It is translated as CASRASGGVRETQYF.

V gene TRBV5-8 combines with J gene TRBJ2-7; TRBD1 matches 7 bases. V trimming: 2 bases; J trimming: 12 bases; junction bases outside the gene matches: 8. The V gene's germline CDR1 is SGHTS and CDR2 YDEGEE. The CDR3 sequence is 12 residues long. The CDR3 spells CASSFLQGPPYF. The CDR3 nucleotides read TGTGCCAGCAGCTTTCTACAGGGGCCACCGTACTTC.

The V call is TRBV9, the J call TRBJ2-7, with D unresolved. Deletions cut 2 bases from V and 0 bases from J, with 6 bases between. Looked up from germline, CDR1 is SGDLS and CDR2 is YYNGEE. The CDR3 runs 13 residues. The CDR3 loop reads CASSVGFSYEQYF. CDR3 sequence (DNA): TGTGCCAGCAGCGTCGGGTTCTCCTACGAGCAGTACTTC.

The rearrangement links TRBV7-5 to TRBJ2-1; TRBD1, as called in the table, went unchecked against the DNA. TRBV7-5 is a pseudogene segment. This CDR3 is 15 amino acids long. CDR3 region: CARSFRQGPYNEQFF. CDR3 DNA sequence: TGTGCCAGAAGCTTCCGCCAGGGCCCCTACAATGAGCAGTTCTTC.

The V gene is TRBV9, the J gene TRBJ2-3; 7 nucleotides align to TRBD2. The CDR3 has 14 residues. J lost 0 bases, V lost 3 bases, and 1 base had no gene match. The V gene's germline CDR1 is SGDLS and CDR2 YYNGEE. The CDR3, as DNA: TGTGCCAGCAGCGGGGAGGGTAGCACAGATACGCAGTATTTT. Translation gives CASSGEGSTDTQYF. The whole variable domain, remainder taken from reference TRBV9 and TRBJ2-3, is DSGVTQTPKHLITATGQRVTLRCSPRSGDLSVYWYQQSLDQGLQFLIQYYNGEERAKGNILERFSAQQFPDLHSELNLSSLELGDSALYFCASSGEGSTDTQYFGPGTRLTVL.

CDR3 sequence: CASSDTGQFNEKLFF. The CDR3 region has the DNA TGTGCCAGCAGTGACACGGGACAGTTTAATGAAAAACTGTTTTTT. The chain carries TRBV28 and TRBJ1-4; 7 bases fit TRBD1. Unmatched junction bases numbered 7, after V lost 5 bases and J lost 4 bases. The CDR3 covers 15 residues. Germline V gene sequence: CDR1 MDHEN, CDR2 SYDVKM.

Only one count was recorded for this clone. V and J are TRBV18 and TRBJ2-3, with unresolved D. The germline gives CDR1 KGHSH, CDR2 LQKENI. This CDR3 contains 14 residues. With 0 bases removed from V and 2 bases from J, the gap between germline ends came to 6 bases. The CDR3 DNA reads TGTGCCAGCTCACCACCTTCCTACACAGATACGCAGTATTTT. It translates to CASSPPSYTDTQYF.

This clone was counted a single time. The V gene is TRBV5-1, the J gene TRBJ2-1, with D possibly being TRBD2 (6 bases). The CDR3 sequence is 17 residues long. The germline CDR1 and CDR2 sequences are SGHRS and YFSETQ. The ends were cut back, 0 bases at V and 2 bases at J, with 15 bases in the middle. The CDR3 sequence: CASSLGVLATTYNEQFF. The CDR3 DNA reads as TGCGCCAGCAGCTTGGGGGTCCTAGCGACCACCTACAATGAGCAGTTCTTC. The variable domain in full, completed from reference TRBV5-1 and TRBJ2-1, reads KAGVTQTPRYLIKTRGQQVTLSCSPISGHRSVSWYQQTPGQGLQFLFEYFSETQRNKGNFPGRFSGRQFSNSRSEMNVSTLELGDSALYLCASSLGVLATTYNEQFFGPGTRLTVL.

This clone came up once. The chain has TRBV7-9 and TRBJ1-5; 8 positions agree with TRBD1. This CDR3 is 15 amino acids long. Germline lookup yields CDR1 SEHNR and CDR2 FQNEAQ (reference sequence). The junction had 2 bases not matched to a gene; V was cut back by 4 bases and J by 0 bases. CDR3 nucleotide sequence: TGTGCCAGCAGCTCGGACAGGGTTAGCAATCAGCCCCAGCATTTT. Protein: CASSSDRVSNQPQHF.